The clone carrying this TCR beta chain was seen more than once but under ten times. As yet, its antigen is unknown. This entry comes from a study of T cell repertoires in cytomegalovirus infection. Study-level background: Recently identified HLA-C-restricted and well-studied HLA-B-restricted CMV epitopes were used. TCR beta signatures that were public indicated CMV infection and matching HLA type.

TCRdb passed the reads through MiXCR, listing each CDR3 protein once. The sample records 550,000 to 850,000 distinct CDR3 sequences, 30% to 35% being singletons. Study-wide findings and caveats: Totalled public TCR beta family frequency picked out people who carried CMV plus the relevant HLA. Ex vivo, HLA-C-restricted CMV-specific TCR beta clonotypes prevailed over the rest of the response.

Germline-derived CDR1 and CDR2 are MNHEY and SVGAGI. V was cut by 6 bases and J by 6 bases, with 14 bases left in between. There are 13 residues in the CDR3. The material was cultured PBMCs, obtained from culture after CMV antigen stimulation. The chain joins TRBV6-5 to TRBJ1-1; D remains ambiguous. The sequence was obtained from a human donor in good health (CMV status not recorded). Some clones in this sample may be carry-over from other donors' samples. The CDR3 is CASRDLRTSEAFF. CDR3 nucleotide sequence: TGTGCCAGCAGGGACCTGAGGACGTCTGAAGCTTTCTTT.